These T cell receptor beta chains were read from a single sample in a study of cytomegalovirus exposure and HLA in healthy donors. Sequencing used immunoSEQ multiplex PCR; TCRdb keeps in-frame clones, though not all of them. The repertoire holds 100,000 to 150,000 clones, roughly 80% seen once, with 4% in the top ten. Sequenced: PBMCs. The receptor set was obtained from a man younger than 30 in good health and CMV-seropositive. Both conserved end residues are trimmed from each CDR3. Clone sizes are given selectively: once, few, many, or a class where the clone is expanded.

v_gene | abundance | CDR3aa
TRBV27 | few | ASSFAGKYNSPLH
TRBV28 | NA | ASSLTYEQY
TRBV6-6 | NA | ASSYLTGGLGYT
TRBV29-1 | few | SVGGGGDHGELF
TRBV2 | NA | ASWTGNTGELF
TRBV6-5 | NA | ASSYSAGSPNEQF
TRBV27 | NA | ASSHRGLNTEAF
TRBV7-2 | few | ASSFGGATQY
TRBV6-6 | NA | ASSQFSNSPLH
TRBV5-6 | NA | ASSWGTGSYEQY
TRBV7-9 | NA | ASSSAPTGFTDTQY
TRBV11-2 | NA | ASSLDSTGSTDTQY
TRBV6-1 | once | ASSEARGHYEQY
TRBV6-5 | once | ASSRDPGQSYEQY
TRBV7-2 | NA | ASSLSGLAGGQGTGELF
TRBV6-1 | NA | ASSSGLFNQPQH
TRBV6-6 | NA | ASGRAGPYNEQF
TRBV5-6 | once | ASSPQMWTGAEETQY
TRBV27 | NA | ASSLIHPGQGRNSPLH
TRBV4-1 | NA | ASSQEDFETQY
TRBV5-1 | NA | ASSLGPYYGNPSYNEQF
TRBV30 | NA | AWSVRFGKLANTGELF
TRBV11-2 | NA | ATKPRLAGIGSGELF